These 21 T cell receptor beta chains were sequenced from one sample in a study of T cell changes during pregnancy in multiple sclerosis. Libraries were prepared by immunoSEQ multiplex PCR; TCRdb keeps only in-frame clonotypes and omits some of them. The data contain 40,000 to 65,000 clones, 85% to 95% of them seen just once; the ten biggest clones take up 0.25%. The sequenced sample was CD4+ T cells from peripheral blood mononuclear cells, obtained in the third trimester of pregnancy. These receptors all come from a female donor with multiple sclerosis, enrolled in a pregnancy study.

The rearrangement uses TRBV5-1 and TRBJ2-7; 10 positions match TRBD1. This CDR3 comprises 14 residues. The germline CDR1 and CDR2 sequences are SGHRS and YFSETQ. The V gene end was trimmed by 2 bases and the J gene end by 3 bases; junction bases not matched to a gene: 2. The CDR3 region is CASSFRTGGYEQYF. Here the CDR3 DNA reads TGCGCCAGCAGCTTCAGGACAGGGGGCTACGAGCAGTACTTC.

This chain connects TRBV7-9 to TRBJ1-4; TRBD1 matches 7 bases. This CDR3 is built from 16 residues. With 0 bases clipped from V and 4 bases from J, the junction kept 5 bases outside the gene matches. Germline V lookup: CDR1 SEHNR, CDR2 FQNEAQ (reference sequence). The CDR3 loop reads CASSLAEGGLNEKLFF. The CDR3 region has the DNA TGTGCCAGCAGCTTAGCGGAAGGGGGCCTTAATGAAAAACTGTTTTTT.

The chain carries TRBV7-9 and TRBJ1-4; D is unclear. The V gene lost 5 bases and the J gene lost 8 bases, with 15 bases spanning the gap. This CDR3 is built from 14 residues. Germline V gene lookup returns CDR1 SEHNR and CDR2 FQNEAQ (reference sequence). CDR3 amino acids: CASSQPGDGEKLFF. In DNA form, the CDR3 reads TGTGCCAGCAGCCAACCGGGTGACGGGGAAAAACTGTTTTTT.

The V call is TRBV30, the J call TRBJ1-2; D is ambiguous. CDR1 is GTSNPN and CDR2 is SVGIG in the germline V gene (reference sequence). V lost 7 bases and J lost 2, with 14 bases in between. The CDR3 is made up of 13 amino acids. CDR3 region: CASPGKGNYGYTF. The CDR3 DNA follows: TGTGCCTCCCCGGGGAAGGGAAACTATGGCTACACCTTC.

This chain links TRBV4-2 with TRBJ1-5; a possible D gene is TRBD1 (5 bases). Germline CDR1 reads LGHNA; CDR2 reads YNFKEQ. This CDR3 has 20 amino acids. V dropped 0 bases and J dropped 1 base, with 22 bases sitting between them. This chain's CDR3 is CASSQDRGLQGLKSNQPQHF. CDR3 bases: TGTGCCAGCAGCCAAGATCGGGGGTTGCAGGGTTTGAAGAGCAATCAGCCCCAGCATTTT.

This CDR3 reads CASSPGQGLRETQYF. DNA for the CDR3: TGTGCCAGCTCACCAGGACAGGGCCTCCGGGAGACCCAGTACTTC. The chain combines TRBV18 with TRBJ2-5; 8 bases agree with TRBD1. The V segment lost 2 bases and the J segment 5 bases; nucleotides outside the gene matches: 7. Germline CDR1 KGHSH, CDR2 LQKENI. The CDR3 loop spans 15 amino acids.

The chain couples TRBV6-5 to TRBJ1-2, with D uncertain. Germline V lookup: CDR1 MNHEY, CDR2 SVGAGI. The CDR3 totals 13 residues. V dropped 6 bases and J dropped 5 bases, with 13 bases sitting between them. In DNA, the CDR3 is TGTGCCAGCAGCTTCCACCTCTATTATGGCTACACCTTC. Translating it yields CASSFHLYYGYTF.

The V gene is TRBV11-2, the J gene TRBJ2-1; 7 bases match TRBD1. Germline CDR1 SGHAT, CDR2 FQNNGV. V was clipped by 0 bases and J by 2 bases; unmatched bases: 4. This CDR3 has 16 residues. CDR3 residues: CASSLERGQTYNEQFF. As DNA, the CDR3 is TGTGCCAGCAGCTTAGAAAGGGGACAGACCTACAATGAGCAGTTCTTC.

The CDR3 sequence: CASSYSPDQGYEKLFF. As DNA, the CDR3 is TGTGCCAGCAGTTATAGCCCTGACCAGGGATATGAAAAACTGTTTTTT. V gene TRBV6-5 combines with J gene TRBJ1-4, with D perhaps TRBD1 (5 bases). Trimming removed 3 bases at V and 6 bases at J, with 17 bases between. The germline V gene has CDR1 MNHEY and CDR2 SVGAGI. The CDR3 extends over 16 amino acids.

This chain connects TRBV19 to TRBJ2-1; TRBD2 aligns across 8 bases. From germline, CDR1 is LNHDA and CDR2 SQIVND (reference sequence). This CDR3 region has 14 residues. Trimming cost V 2 bases and J 5 bases; bases outside gene matches: 2. In nucleotides, the CDR3 is TGTGCCAGTAGTATAAGCGGGAGCCACAATGAGCAGTTCTTC. Translated: CASSISGSHNEQFF.

The chain uses TRBV19 and TRBJ2-1; 8 bases match TRBD2. The CDR3 is 15 residues long. After removal of 1 base from V and 7 bases from J, the junction contained 6 bases not matched to a gene. Germline V gene lookup returns CDR1 LNHDA and CDR2 SQIVND (reference sequence). The CDR3 region is CASSIGSGSRNEQFF. The CDR3 DNA reads TGTGCCAGTAGTATAGGGAGCGGGAGTAGGAATGAGCAGTTCTTC.

The chain links TRBV7-3 to TRBJ1-1; D perhaps matches TRBD1 (6 bases). The V end lost 4 bases, the J end lost 3 bases, and 12 bases lay between the germline ends. The CDR3 covers 14 residues. Germline V gene data show CDR1 as SGHTA and CDR2 as FQGTGA. This chain's CDR3 is CASSSGGPDTEAFF. The CDR3 nucleotides read TGTGCCAGCAGCTCTGGGGGCCCCGACACTGAAGCTTTCTTT. The full variable domain, completed using reference TRBV7-3 and TRBJ1-1, is GAGVSQTPSNKVTEKGKYVELRCDPISGHTALYWYRQSLGQGPEFLIYFQGTGAADDSGLPNDRFFAVRPEGSVSTLKIQRTERGDSAVYLCASSSGGPDTEAFFGQGTRLTVV.

The rearrangement uses TRBV7-2 and TRBJ2-4; 7 nucleotides line up with TRBD2. Germline assignment: CDR1 SGHTA and CDR2 FQGNSA. V lost 5 bases and J lost 9; bases outside the gene matches: 10. CDR3 length: 14 residues. As DNA, the CDR3 is TGTGCCAGCAGCCGCTCGGCCAGGGAGGGCATTCAGTACTTC. Protein product: CASSRSAREGIQYF.

The rearrangement uses TRBV27 and TRBJ1-5, with TRBD1 matching over 9 bases. This CDR3 comprises 15 residues. After removal of 0 bases from V and 12 bases from J, the junction contained 9 bases not matched to a gene. Germline V lookup: CDR1 MNHEY, CDR2 SMNVEV (reference sequence). CDR3 nucleotides: TGTGCCAGCAGTTTATCCCTGGGACAGGGAAAGCTCCAGCATTTT. This encodes CASSLSLGQGKLQHF.

This rearrangement joins TRBV11-2 to TRBJ2-5, with 7 nucleotides matching TRBD2. The ends lost 1 base at V and 5 bases at J; junction bases unmatched: 4. This CDR3 has 14 residues. Germline-derived CDR1 and CDR2 are SGHAT and FQNNGV. For the CDR3, the DNA is TGTGCCAGCAGCTTAGCACTAGCGTTGGAGACCCAGTACTTC. As protein: CASSLALALETQYF.

The CDR3 sequence: CASSQDGGVQNIQYF. In DNA, the CDR3 is TGCGCCAGCAGCCAAGATGGCGGAGTTCAAAACATTCAGTACTTC. The V gene is TRBV4-1, the J gene TRBJ2-4; D gene unclear. This CDR3 is 15 amino acids long. In germline, CDR1 is MGHRA, CDR2 YSYEKL. The V and J ends lost 0 bases and 5 bases respectively, with 11 bases between them.

This chain links TRBV27 with TRBJ2-7; D remains unclear. The CDR3 is made up of 15 amino acids. Trimming stripped 4 bases from V and 0 bases from J, with 13 bases between. Looked up from germline, CDR1 is MNHEY and CDR2 is SMNVEV (reference sequence). CDR3 protein: CASSSAPAGSYEQYF. CDR3 DNA: TGTGCCAGCAGTTCCGCCCCGGCAGGCTCCTACGAGCAGTACTTC.

The rearrangement joins TRBV5-1 to TRBJ1-1; perhaps TRBD1 as D (6 bases). V lost 7 bases, J lost 2 bases, and 18 bases lay in between. CDR1 is SGHRS and CDR2 is YFSETQ in the germline V gene. The CDR3 extends over 15 amino acids. The CDR3 nucleotides read TGCGCCAGCCACCCGGGTGGACAGCCAAACACTGAAGCTTTCTTT. Its translation: CASHPGGQPNTEAFF.

This clone was seen a single time. The chain employs TRBV2 and TRBJ2-3; 7 positions agree with TRBD1. V gave up 7 bases and J gave up 3 bases; unmatched junction bases: 10. Germline CDR1 is SNHLY and CDR2 is FYNNEI. The length of the CDR3 is 15 residues. The CDR3 is CASKRQGLATDTQYF. The DNA for the CDR3 is TGTGCCAGCAAACGACAGGGTCTCGCGACAGATACGCAGTATTTT.

The rearrangement joins TRBV5-5 to TRBJ1-4, with 9 nucleotides matching TRBD1. With V trimmed by 7 bases and J by 8 bases, 9 bases remained unmatched. The CDR3 is made up of 14 amino acids. CDR1 is SGHKS, CDR2 YYEKEE, per germline (reference sequence). Written as DNA, the CDR3 is TGTGCCAGCTGCCCCGGGACAGGGACAGAAAAACTGTTTTTT. It translates to CASCPGTGTEKLFF.

This chain connects TRBV30 to TRBJ1-5; 7 bases align to TRBD1. Germline values: CDR1 GTSNPN, CDR2 SVGIG (reference sequence). The CDR3 runs 12 residues. The trim removed 3 bases at V and 4 bases at J, leaving 0 bases unmatched. The CDR3 protein is CAWSRGNQPQHF. The CDR3 DNA sequence: TGTGCCTGGAGCAGGGGGAATCAGCCCCAGCATTTT.